This T cell receptor beta chain was profiled in a study of STAT5B mutations in CD4+ large granular lymphocyte leukemia. Background on the study: Healthy donors showed HLA-associated enrichment of the CDR3 'QG' motif.

Study findings and constraints: Compared with healthy controls (2/35), patient top clones favored TRBV06 (8/27).

The V gene lost 3 bases and the J gene lost 5 bases, with 4 bases spanning the gap. Germline CDR1 and CDR2: LNHDA and SQIVND (reference sequence). This CDR3 region has 11 residues. This was a survey-level run. In the original processing: Productive clonotypes were detectable down to 2.59 x 10-5 frequency. Method: immunoSEQ multiplex PCR; TCRdb's copy keeps in-frame clones and lacks some. V, J and clone size were drawn from that table, and D and trimming were deduced from the DNA. The repertoire holds about 32,000 clones, with about two thirds as singletons. To note about this clone: Its antigen is currently unknown.

This sequence was found in a human donor in good health. Sequencing used CD4+ T cells from blood buffy coats. The chain joins TRBV19 to TRBJ2-5; no definite D call. The chain's CDR3 is CASSMRETQYF. DNA of the CDR3: TGTGCCAGTAGTATGCGGGAGACCCAGTACTTC.